The rows below give T cell receptor beta chains drawn from one sample of a study of T cells in Graves' hyperthyroidism and ophthalmopathy. TCRdb re-called the multiplex PCR reads through MiXCR, storing one row per CDR3 protein. This sample has 500,000 or so distinct CDR3 sequences; approximately 16% occur once, and the top ten carry roughly 29%. Material for sequencing was blood. These receptors all come from a woman in her twenties or thirties with Graves' ophthalmopathy. Each CDR3 is given with its conserved first and last residue. Each record gives: D gene, V gene, clone size, J gene, CDR3 DNA, CDR3 protein. D genes are given only for firm matches. Size tells how often a clone was seen (once, few, many) or the class of an expanded clone, and some rows leave it out.

d_gene: NA; v_gene: TRBV6-1; abundance: many; j_gene: TRBJ1-1; CDR3nt: TGTGCCAGCAGTGACAGGGGAGGCACTGAAGCTTTCTTT; CDR3aa: CASSDRGGTEAFF
d_gene: TRBD1; v_gene: TRBV29-1; abundance: NA; j_gene: TRBJ1-5; CDR3nt: TGCAGCGTCTACAGGGGGGCCATGCAGCCCCAGCATTTT; CDR3aa: CSVYRGAMQPQHF
d_gene: NA; v_gene: TRBV2; abundance: few; j_gene: TRBJ2-7; CDR3nt: TGTGCCAGCAGTTGGGGACACGCCGAGCAGTACTTC; CDR3aa: CASSWGHAEQYF
d_gene: TRBD1; v_gene: TRBV12-5; abundance: NA; j_gene: TRBJ2-1; CDR3nt: TGTGCTAGTGGTAACCCTGGACAGGCTGGTGAGCAGTTCTTC; CDR3aa: CASGNPGQAGEQFF
d_gene: NA; v_gene: TRBV28; abundance: many; j_gene: TRBJ1-1; CDR3nt: TGTGCCAGCAGTTTGGGTAGGATGAACACTGAAGCTTTCTTT; CDR3aa: CASSLGRMNTEAFF
d_gene: NA; v_gene: TRBV7-2; abundance: NA; j_gene: TRBJ2-4; CDR3nt: TGTGCCAGCAGCCCCCAGCCCAAAAACATTCAGTACTTC; CDR3aa: CASSPQPKNIQYF
d_gene: TRBD1; v_gene: TRBV7-2; abundance: NA; j_gene: TRBJ1-3; CDR3nt: TGTGCCAGCAGCCGACCACAGGGGGTAGGACACACCATATATTTT; CDR3aa: CASSRPQGVGHTIYF
d_gene: TRBD1; v_gene: TRBV30; abundance: NA; j_gene: TRBJ2-3; CDR3nt: TGTGCCTGGAATAGGGGGCTCACAGATACGCAGTATTTT; CDR3aa: CAWNRGLTDTQYF
d_gene: TRBD1; v_gene: TRBV5-1; abundance: many; j_gene: TRBJ1-1; CDR3nt: TGCGCCAGCAGTGGTACAGGGGGCAAAGGAACTGAAGCTTTCTTT; CDR3aa: CASSGTGGKGTEAFF
d_gene: NA; v_gene: TRBV6-1; abundance: NA; j_gene: TRBJ1-6; CDR3nt: TGTGCCAGCAGTGAATCACCGGGACCCTCGCCGGGTTCACCCCTCCACTTT; CDR3aa: CASSESPGPSPGSPLHF
d_gene: TRBD1; v_gene: TRBV28; abundance: many; j_gene: TRBJ2-7; CDR3nt: TGTGCCAGCAGTTTCAGGGTCCCCCCAGGACAGGACTACGAGCAGTACTTC; CDR3aa: CASSFRVPPGQDYEQYF
d_gene: TRBD2; v_gene: TRBV6-2/TRBV6-3; abundance: few; j_gene: TRBJ2-3; CDR3nt: TGTGCCAGCGGAGCGGGAGGGCCGCGGACAGATACGCAGTATTTT; CDR3aa: CASGAGGPRTDTQYF
d_gene: NA; v_gene: TRBV2; abundance: many; j_gene: TRBJ2-1; CDR3nt: TGTGCCAGCAGGGAAGGGGGGAATGAGCAGTTCTTC; CDR3aa: CASREGGNEQFF
d_gene: NA; v_gene: TRBV6-2/TRBV6-3; abundance: NA; j_gene: TRBJ2-7; CDR3nt: TGTGCCAGCAGTTACTCGACCGGAAGCTCCTACGAGCAGTACTTC; CDR3aa: CASSYSTGSSYEQYF
d_gene: NA; v_gene: TRBV19; abundance: NA; j_gene: TRBJ2-1; CDR3nt: TGTGCCAGTACGAGACTTCCGGGTCATGGGTACAATGAGCAGTTCTTC; CDR3aa: CASTRLPGHGYNEQFF
d_gene: NA; v_gene: TRBV7-2; abundance: many; j_gene: TRBJ2-3; CDR3nt: TGTGCCAGCAGTACACTAGCTCGGGTTGACGATACGCAGTATTTT; CDR3aa: CASSTLARVDDTQYF
d_gene: TRBD1; v_gene: TRBV5-1; abundance: NA; j_gene: TRBJ2-1; CDR3nt: TGCGCCAGCACCCCGACAGGGGGGTCCTACAATGAGCAGTTCTTC; CDR3aa: CASTPTGGSYNEQFF
d_gene: NA; v_gene: TRBV20-1; abundance: few; j_gene: TRBJ2-5; CDR3nt: TGCAGTGCGCACAGGGAGACCCAGTACTTC; CDR3aa: CSAHRETQYF